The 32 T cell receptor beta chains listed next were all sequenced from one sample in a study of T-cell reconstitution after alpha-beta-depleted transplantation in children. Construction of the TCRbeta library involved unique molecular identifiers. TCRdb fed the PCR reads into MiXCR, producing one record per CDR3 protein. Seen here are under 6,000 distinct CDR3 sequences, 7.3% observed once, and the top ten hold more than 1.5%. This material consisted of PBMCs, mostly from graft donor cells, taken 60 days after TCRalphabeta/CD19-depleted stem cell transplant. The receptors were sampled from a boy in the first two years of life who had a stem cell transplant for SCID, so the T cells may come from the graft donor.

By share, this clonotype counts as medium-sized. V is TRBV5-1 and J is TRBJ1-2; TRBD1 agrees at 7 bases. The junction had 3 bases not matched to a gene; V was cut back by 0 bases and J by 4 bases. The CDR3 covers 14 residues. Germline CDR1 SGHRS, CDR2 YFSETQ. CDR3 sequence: CASSLGGTVYGYTF. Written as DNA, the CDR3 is TGCGCCAGCAGCTTGGGAGGGACAGTCTATGGCTACACCTTC.

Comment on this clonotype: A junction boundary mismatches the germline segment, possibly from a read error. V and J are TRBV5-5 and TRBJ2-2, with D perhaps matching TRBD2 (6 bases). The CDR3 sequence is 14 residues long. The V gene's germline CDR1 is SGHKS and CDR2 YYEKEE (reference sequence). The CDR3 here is CASGPGLLCGVLFF. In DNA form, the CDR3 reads TGTGCCAGCGGCCCTGGGCTCCTCTGCGGGGTGCTGTTTTTT.

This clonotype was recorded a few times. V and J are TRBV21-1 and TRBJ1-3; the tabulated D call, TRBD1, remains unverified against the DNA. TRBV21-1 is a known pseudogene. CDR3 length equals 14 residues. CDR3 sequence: CASSKAGQGNTIYF. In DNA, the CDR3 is TGTGCCAGCAGCAAAGCGGGACAGGGAAACACCATATATTTT.

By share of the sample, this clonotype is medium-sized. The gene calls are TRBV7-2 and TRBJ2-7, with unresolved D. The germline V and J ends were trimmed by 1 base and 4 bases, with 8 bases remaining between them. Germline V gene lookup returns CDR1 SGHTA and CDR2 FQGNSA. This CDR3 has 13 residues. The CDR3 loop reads CASSLGVGYEQYF. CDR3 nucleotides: TGTGCCAGCAGCTTAGGGGTCGGGTACGAGCAGTACTTC.

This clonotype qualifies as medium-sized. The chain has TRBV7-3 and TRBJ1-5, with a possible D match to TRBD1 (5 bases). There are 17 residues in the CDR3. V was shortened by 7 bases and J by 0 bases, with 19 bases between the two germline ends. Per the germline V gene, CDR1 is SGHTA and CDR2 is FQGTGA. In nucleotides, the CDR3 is TGTGCCAGCACCACGCGCCGGGACCTCTATAGCAATCAGCCCCAGCATTTT. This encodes CASTTRRDLYSNQPQHF. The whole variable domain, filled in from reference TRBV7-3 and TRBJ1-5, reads GAGVSQTPSNKVTEKGKYVELRCDPISGHTALYWYRQSLGQGPEFLIYFQGTGAADDSGLPNDRFFAVRPEGSVSTLKIQRTERGDSAVYLCASTTRRDLYSNQPQHFGDGTRLSIL.

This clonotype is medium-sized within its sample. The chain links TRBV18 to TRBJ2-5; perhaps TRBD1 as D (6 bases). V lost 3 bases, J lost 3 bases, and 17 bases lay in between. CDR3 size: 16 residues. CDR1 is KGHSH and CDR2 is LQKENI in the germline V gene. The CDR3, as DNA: TGTGCCAGCTCACCGGCAGGGCCTTACAGGGAAGAGACCCAGTACTTC. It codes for CASSPAGPYREETQYF.

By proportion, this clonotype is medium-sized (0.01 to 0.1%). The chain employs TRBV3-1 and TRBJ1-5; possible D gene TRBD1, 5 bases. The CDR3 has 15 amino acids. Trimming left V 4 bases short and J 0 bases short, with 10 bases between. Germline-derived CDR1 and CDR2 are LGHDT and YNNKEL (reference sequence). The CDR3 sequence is CASSRSGASNQPQHF. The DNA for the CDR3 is TGTGCCAGCAGCCGGTCCGGGGCTAGCAATCAGCCCCAGCATTTT.

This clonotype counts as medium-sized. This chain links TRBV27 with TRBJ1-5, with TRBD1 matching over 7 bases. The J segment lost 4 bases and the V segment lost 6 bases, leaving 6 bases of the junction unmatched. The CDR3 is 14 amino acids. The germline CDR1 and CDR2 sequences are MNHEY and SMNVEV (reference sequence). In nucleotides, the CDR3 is TGTGCCAGCAGCTACAACAGGGGAAATCAGCCCCAGCATTTT. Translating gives CASSYNRGNQPQHF.

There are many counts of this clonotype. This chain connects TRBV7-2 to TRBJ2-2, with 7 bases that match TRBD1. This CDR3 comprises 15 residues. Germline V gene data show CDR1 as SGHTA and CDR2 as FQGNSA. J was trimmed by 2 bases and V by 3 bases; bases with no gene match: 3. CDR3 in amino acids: CASSFRQGNTGELFF. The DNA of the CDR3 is TGTGCCAGCAGCTTCCGACAGGGAAACACCGGGGAGCTGTTTTTT.

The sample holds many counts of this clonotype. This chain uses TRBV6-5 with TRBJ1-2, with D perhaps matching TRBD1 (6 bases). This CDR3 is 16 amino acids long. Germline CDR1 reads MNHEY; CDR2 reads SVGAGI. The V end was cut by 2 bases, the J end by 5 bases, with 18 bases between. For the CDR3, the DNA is TGTGCCAGCAGTTACACCCCTGGGTGGGGGGCGTATGGCTACACCTTC. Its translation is CASSYTPGWGAYGYTF.

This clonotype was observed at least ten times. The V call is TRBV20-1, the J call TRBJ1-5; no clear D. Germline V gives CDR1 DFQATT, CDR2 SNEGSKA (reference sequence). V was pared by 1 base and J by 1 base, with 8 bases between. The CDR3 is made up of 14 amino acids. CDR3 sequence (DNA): TGCAGTGCTAGAGCCGATGGGAGCAATCAGCCCCAGCATTTT. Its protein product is CSARADGSNQPQHF.

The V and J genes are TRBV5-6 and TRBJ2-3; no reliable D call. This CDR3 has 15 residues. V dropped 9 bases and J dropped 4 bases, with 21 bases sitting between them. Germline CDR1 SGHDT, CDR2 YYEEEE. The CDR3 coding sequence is TGTGCCATGGGCCCCGGTGGCTTAGCCGCAGATACGCAGTATTTT. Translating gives CAMGPGGLAADTQYF.

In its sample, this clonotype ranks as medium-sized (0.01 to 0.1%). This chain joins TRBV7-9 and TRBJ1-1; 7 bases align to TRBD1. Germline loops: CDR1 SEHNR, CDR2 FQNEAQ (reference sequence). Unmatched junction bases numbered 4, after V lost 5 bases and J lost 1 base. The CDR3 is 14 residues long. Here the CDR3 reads CASSPRQGNTEAFF. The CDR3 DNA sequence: TGTGCCAGCAGCCCCAGACAGGGGAACACTGAAGCTTTCTTT.

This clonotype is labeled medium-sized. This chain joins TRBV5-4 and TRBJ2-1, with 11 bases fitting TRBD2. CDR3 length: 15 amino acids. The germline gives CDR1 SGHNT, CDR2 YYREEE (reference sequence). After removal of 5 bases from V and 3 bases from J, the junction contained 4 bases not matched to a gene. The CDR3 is CASRPGTSGYNEQFF. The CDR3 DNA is TGTGCCAGCAGGCCCGGGACTAGCGGCTACAATGAGCAGTTCTTC.

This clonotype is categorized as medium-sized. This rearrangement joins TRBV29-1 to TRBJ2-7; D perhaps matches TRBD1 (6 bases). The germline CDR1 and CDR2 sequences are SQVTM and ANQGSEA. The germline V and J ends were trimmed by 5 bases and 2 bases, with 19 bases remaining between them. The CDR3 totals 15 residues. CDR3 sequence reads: CSVKNRDTRTYEQYF. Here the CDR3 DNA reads TGCAGCGTTAAAAATCGGGACACTCGTACCTACGAGCAGTACTTC.

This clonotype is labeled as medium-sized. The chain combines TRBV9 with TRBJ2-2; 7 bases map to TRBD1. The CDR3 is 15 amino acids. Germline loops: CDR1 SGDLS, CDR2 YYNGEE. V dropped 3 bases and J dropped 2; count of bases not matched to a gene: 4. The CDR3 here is CASSAQGYNTGELFF. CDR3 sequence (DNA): TGTGCCAGCAGCGCACAGGGGTACAACACCGGGGAGCTGTTTTTT.

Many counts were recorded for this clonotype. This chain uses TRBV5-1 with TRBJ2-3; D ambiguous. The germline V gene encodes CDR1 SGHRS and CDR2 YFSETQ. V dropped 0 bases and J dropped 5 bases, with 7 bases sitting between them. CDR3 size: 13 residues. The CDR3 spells CASSLGLLDTQYF. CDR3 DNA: TGCGCCAGCAGCTTGGGGTTACTAGATACGCAGTATTTT.

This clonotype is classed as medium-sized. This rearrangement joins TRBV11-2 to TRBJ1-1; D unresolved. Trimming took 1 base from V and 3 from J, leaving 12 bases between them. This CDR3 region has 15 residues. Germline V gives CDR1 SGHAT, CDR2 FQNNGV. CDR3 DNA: TGTGCCAGCAGCTTAGTCCGGAACGGGGACACTGAAGCTTTCTTT. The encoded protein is CASSLVRNGDTEAFF.

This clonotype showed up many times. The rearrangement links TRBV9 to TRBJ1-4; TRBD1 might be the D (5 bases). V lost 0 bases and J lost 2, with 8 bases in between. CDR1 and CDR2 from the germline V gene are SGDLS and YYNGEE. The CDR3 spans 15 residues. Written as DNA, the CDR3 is TGTGCCAGCAGCGTAGTGCCAGGGACTAATGAAAAACTGTTTTTT. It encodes CASSVVPGTNEKLFF.

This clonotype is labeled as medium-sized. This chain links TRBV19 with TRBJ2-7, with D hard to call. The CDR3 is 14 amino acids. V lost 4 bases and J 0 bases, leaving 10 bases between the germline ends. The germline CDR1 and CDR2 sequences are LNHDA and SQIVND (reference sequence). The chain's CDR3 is CASSRSQPSYEQYF. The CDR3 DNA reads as TGTGCCAGTAGTAGGAGTCAGCCCTCCTACGAGCAGTACTTC.

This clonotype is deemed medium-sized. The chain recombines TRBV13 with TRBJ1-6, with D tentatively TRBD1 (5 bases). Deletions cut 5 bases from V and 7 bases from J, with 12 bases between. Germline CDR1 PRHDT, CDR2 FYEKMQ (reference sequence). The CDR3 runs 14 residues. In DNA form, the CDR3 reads TGTGCCAGCAGCGCCCGGGGGGGAAATTCACCCCTCCACTTT. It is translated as CASSARGGNSPLHF.

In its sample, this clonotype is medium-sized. The CDR3 DNA reads TGTGCCATCAGTGAAAGGACAGCTCAGTACAATGAGCAGTTCTTC. Protein sequence: CAISERTAQYNEQFF. The V and J genes are TRBV10-3 and TRBJ2-1, with D possibly TRBD1 on 6 matching bases. Trimming left V 3 bases short and J 4 bases short, with 13 bases between. This CDR3 has 15 amino acids. CDR1 and CDR2 from the germline V gene are ENHRY and SYGVKD.

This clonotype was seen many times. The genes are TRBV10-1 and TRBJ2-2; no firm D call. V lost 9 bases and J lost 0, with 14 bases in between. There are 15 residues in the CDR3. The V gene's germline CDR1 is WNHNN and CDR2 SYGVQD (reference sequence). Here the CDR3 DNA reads TGCGCCAGTAACAATGACAATTCGAACACCGGGGAGCTGTTTTTT. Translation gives CASNNDNSNTGELFF.

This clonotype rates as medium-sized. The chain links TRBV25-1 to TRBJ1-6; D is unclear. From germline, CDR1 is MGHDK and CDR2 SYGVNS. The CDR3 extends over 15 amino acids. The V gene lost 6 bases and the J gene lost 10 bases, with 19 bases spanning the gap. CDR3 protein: CASSTIGEGRSPLHF. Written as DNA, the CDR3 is TGTGCCAGCAGCACAATCGGGGAGGGTCGGTCACCCCTCCACTTT.

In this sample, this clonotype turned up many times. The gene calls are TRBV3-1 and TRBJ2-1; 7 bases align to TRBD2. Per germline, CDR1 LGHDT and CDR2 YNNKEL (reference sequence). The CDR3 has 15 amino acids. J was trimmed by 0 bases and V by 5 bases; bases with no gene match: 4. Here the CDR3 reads CASSLAGSSYNEQFF. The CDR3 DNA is TGTGCCAGCAGCTTAGCGGGTAGCTCCTACAATGAGCAGTTCTTC.

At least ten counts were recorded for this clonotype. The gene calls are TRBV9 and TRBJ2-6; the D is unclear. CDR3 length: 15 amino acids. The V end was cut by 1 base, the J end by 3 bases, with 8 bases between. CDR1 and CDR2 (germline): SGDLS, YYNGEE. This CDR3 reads CASSVYPLGANVLTF. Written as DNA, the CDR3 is TGTGCCAGCAGCGTATACCCCCTTGGGGCCAACGTCCTGACTTTC.

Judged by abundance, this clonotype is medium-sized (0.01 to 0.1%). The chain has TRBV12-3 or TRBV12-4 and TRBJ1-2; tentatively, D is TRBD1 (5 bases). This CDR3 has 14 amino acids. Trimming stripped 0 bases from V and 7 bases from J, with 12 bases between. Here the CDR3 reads CASSLAIQGFGYTF. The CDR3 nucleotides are TGTGCCAGCAGTTTAGCGATCCAGGGTTTTGGCTACACCTTC.

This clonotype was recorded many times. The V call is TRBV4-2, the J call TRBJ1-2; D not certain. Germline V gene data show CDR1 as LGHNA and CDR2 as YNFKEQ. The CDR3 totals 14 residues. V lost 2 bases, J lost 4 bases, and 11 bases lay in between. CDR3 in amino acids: CASSQSDGPYGYTF. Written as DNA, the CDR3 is TGTGCCAGCAGCCAATCAGACGGACCCTATGGCTACACCTTC.

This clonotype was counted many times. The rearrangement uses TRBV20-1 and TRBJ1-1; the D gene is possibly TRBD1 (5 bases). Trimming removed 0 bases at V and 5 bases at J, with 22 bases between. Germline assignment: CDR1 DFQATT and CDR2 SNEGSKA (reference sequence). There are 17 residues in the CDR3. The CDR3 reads CSARDLVGGSGETEAFF. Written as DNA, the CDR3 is TGCAGTGCTAGAGATTTGGTGGGGGGGAGCGGGGAGACTGAAGCTTTCTTT.

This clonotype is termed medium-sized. CDR3 DNA sequence: TGTGCCAGCAGCCTCCTACGACGGACAGCCAAAAACATTCAGTACTTC. It codes for CASSLLRRTAKNIQYF. V usage is TRBV21-1 and J usage is TRBJ2-4. TRBV21-1 counts as a pseudogene. The CDR3 totals 16 residues.

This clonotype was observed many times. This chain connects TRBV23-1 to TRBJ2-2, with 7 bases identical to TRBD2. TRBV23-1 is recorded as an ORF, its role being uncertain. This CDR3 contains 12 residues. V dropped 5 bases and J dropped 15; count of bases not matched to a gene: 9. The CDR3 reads CASSEGGKEVFF. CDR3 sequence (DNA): TGCGCCAGCAGTGAGGGAGGGAAAGAAGTGTTTTTT.

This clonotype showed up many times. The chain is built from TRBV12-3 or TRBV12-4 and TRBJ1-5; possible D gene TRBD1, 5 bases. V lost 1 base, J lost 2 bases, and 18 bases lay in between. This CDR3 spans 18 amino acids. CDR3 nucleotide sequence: TGTGCCAGCAGTTTAGGTATACAGCGGGGCCGGGGCAATCAGCCCCAGCATTTT. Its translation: CASSLGIQRGRGNQPQHF.